These 6 T cell receptor beta chains share one sample of origin, sequenced in a study of shared clonotypes between healthy human individuals. Terminally differentiated effector memory CD45RA+ cells were excluded by CCR7 positive selection of CD45RO-negative cells. Profiling relied on immunoSEQ multiplex PCR, and the TCRdb table lists in-frame clones only, not all of them. The table records about 2,100,000 clones, 85% to 95% of them present only once. The sample was naive CD8+ T cells from PBMCs. These TCRs come from a man aged 18 to 35 in good health. Some clones in this sample may be carry-over from other donors' samples.

The chain has TRBV28 and TRBJ1-1; 9 bases match TRBD1. Per the germline V gene, CDR1 is MDHEN and CDR2 is SYDVKM. The length of the CDR3 is 13 residues. V was clipped by 10 bases and J by 2 bases; unmatched bases: 5. CDR3 in DNA: TGTGCCATCCGGGGACAGGGCAACACTGAAGCTTTCTTT. Translated, it gives CAIRGQGNTEAFF.

This clone has just a few counts. This chain links TRBV28 with TRBJ2-7, with D perhaps TRBD2 (6 bases). The CDR3 consists of 14 residues. Trimming pared 8 bases from V and 1 base from J, leaving 15 bases between. Germline CDR1 reads MDHEN; CDR2 reads SYDVKM. The CDR3 here is CASRGSGESYEQYF. The CDR3 nucleotides read TGTGCCAGCCGCGGCTCGGGGGAGTCCTACGAGCAGTACTTC.

The chain carries TRBV21-1 and TRBJ2-5; the D call in the table, TRBD2, was not verified against the DNA. TRBV21-1 is flagged as a pseudogene. The CDR3 covers 15 residues. CDR3 nucleotide sequence: TGTGCCAGCGCCGGACTAGCGGGAGGTCAAGAGACCCAGTACTTC. It encodes CASAGLAGGQETQYF.

As to this clone: The sample contains more than one DNA sequence encoding this CDR3. V is TRBV27 and J is TRBJ2-7; TRBD1 matches at 12 bases. Germline CDR1 reads MNHEY; CDR2 reads SMNVEV (reference sequence). With V trimmed by 6 bases and J by 5 bases, 5 bases remained unmatched. The CDR3 is 14 amino acids. CDR3 region: CASSLGTGGHEQYF. DNA for the CDR3: TGTGCCAGCAGCCTCGGGACAGGGGGCCACGAGCAGTACTTC.

The V and J genes are TRBV5-1 and TRBJ2-7; TRBD2 matches at 13 bases. This CDR3 region has 17 residues. With 0 bases clipped from V and 1 base from J, the junction kept 4 bases outside the gene matches. Germline lookup yields CDR1 SGHRS and CDR2 YFSETQ. CDR3: CASSLAGGLAGSYEQYF. Written as DNA, the CDR3 is TGCGCCAGCAGCTTGGCCGGGGGACTAGCGGGATCCTACGAGCAGTACTTC.

The chain recombines TRBV9 with TRBJ2-5; D not certain. The germline V gene has CDR1 SGDLS and CDR2 YYNGEE. This CDR3 spans 15 amino acids. V dropped 1 base and J dropped 5 bases, with 15 bases sitting between them. CDR3 coding DNA: TGTGCCAGCAGCGTATTGTGGTCGCGTCAGGAGACCCAGTACTTC. It codes for CASSVLWSRQETQYF.